This T cell receptor (beta chain) derives from a study of shared clonotypes between healthy human individuals (dated by TCRdb to the early 2020s). Describing the broader study: Two women and a few men aged 18 to 49 years were included in the cohort. For each donor, CD4 naive and CD4 memory were each given three plates, CD8 naive was given two plates, and CD8 memory was given one plate. To estimate repertoire size and how much clonotypes are shared between individuals, the study performed deep sequencing of blood TCR repertoires from five healthy adults. Different laboratories and diverse techniques were used to prepare libraries and sequence TCR repertoires, to increase sequencing depth and limit assay-specific biases. Each donor's leukapheresis produced roughly between about 0.9 and 9.5 billion PBMCs. Study-wide conclusions, independent of this receptor: Compared with non-shared clonotypes, clonotypes shared by all four sorted-subset donors had higher generation probabilities. The small number of donors limited the genetic and exposure-history diversity represented. Pairwise subsampling indicated that sequencing depth was expected to affect the degree of clonotype sharing among donors. Sampling was restricted to blood, and TCR repertoires in tissue are likely to differ from TCR repertoires in blood. Naive subsets generally had larger estimated clonotype richness than memory subsets. When four donors were compared, the shared fraction of clonotypes was roughly 4.8% for naive CD4, approximately 3.5% for naive CD8, more than 2% for memory CD4, and under 0.5% for memory CD8. Even with the large sequencing depth, rarefaction of the sorted-subset datasets indicated that sequencing was incomplete.

Using the deep immunoSEQ assay, multiplex PCR amplified TCR CDR3 regions from genomic DNA. Extracted genomic DNA from each cell subset was distributed evenly across all wells of several immunoSEQ 96-well plates, and each plate was treated as a replicate. For sorted subsets, approximately 190 ng genomic DNA, equal to tens of thousands of T cell genomes, was loaded into each replicate PCR. Purified libraries were quantified with a Qubit 3.0 fluorometer, sized on a Bioanalyzer 2100, and re-quantified with the KAPA Library Quantification kit. Every immunoSEQ 96-well plate was sequenced on a separate single-read 150-cycle Illumina NextSeq 550 flow cell. The study's own analysis went as follows. Because the immunoSEQ output included only junctional sequences and no quality scores, the filtering could not be the same as the filtering used for full-length reads. To assign V/J genes and CDR3, sequences were annotated using PyIR, a Python wrapper for IgBLAST v1.9, with IMGT germline references. Any read was removed if the V/J assignment was weak (E-value above 1e-6), the CDR3 was missing, or the read contained stop codons, out-of-frame junctions, or ambiguous translated residues. V3J clonotypes were defined as sequences sharing the same inferred V gene, J gene, and CDR3 amino acid sequence. Percentage overlap between repertoires was calculated by dividing the number of shared unique clonotypes by the size of the smaller repertoire. Three approaches were used to assess repertoire richness: RTK rarefaction, the Chao1 estimator, and Recon v2.1 estimates of unobserved clonotypes. Generation probabilities for all TCRbeta clonotypes obtained by the gDNA method from a handful of donors were computed using OLGA. TCRdb's version of the immuneACCESS table is confined to in-frame rearrangements and falls short of the full clone set. An unresolved V gene accounts for under half of the shortfall where checked; the remainder is of unknown origin. V, J and clone size reflect that table, while D and trimming were determined from the DNA. Within this sample are approximately 1.4 million clones, with approximately 98% of them counted one time only. The ten top clones hold less than 0.55% of the sample.

Remarks on this clone: Its antigen has not been determined. Qualities for individual bases were not recorded, and no much larger clone is one base off.

The donors were healthy, HIV-negative adults with no recently reported acute infections or vaccinations. Only Caucasian adults living in Nashville, Tennessee, USA were represented among the donors. CD4+ T cells were enriched by magnetic negative selection; naive cells were then positively selected on CD45RA, and the negative fraction formed the memory subset. Blood was collected by leukapheresis, and PBMCs were isolated by Ficoll-Histopaque density gradient centrifugation and then cryopreserved in liquid nitrogen vapor phase. Analytical flow cytometry was used to check the purity and quantity of every magnetically sorted T cell population. Genomic DNA was isolated from each sorted fraction and quantified by UV absorbance on a Nanodrop 2000c. The germline V gene encodes CDR1 SGHRS and CDR2 YFSETQ. V and J are trimmed by 4 bases and 5 bases, and the gene matches miss 11 bases of the junction. The cysteine opens and the phenylalanine closes a CDR3 of 15 amino acids. The kept DNA is CDR3 alone, 45 bases in frame from the first base.

The clonotype was recovered from a young man in good health. Sequencing was done on a sample of naive CD4+ T cells sorted from blood. The sample's cell subset or site label, in plain terms: CD45RA+ positively selected. The chain employs TRBV5-1 and TRBJ2-7, with TRBD1 matching 8 junction bases. CDR3 protein: CASSLTGTGLDEQYF. The sequenced DNA: TGCGCCAGCAGCCTGACAGGGACAGGCCTCGACGAGCAGTACTTC. The variable domain in full, with residues beyond the CDR3 obtained from the reference TRBV5-1 and TRBJ2-7 genes, is KAGVTQTPRYLIKTRGQQVTLSCSPISGHRSVSWYQQTPGQGLQFLFEYFSETQRNKGNFPGRFSGRQFSNSRSEMNVSTLELGDSALYLCASSLTGTGLDEQYFGPGTRLTVT.